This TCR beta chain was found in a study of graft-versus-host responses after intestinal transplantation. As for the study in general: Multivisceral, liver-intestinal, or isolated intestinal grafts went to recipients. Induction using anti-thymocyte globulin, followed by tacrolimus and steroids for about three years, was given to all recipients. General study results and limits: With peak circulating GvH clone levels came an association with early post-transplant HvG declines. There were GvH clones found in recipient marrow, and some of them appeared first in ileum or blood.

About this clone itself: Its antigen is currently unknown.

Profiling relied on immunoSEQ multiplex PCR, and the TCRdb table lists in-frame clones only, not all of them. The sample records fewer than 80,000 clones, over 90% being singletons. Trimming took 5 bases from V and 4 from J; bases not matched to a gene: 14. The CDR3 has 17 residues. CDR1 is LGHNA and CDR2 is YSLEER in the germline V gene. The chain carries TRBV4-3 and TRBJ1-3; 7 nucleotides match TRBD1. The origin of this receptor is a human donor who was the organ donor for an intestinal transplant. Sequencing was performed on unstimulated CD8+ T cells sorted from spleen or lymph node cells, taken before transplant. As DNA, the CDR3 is TGCGCCAGCAGCTACTTATCTTTCGGACAGGCGGGAAACACCATATATTTT. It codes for CASSYLSFGQAGNTIYF.